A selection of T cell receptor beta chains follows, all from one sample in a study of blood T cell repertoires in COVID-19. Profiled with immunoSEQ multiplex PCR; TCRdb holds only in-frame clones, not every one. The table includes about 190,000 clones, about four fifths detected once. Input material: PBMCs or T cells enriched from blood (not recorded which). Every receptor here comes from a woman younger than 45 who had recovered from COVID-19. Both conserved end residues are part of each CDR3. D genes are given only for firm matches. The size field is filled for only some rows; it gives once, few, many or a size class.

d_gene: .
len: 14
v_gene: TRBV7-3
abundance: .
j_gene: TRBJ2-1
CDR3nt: TGTGCCAGCAGCTTAACGGGGCCGGACAATGAGCAGTTCTTC
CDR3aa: CASSLTGPDNEQFF

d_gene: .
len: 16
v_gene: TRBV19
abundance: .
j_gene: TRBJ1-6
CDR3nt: TGTGCCAGTAGTCCCCGCGGCAGCTCCTATAATTCACCCCTCCACTTT
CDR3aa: CASSPRGSSYNSPLHF

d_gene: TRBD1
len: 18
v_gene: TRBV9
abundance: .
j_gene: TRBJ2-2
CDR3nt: TGTGCCAGCAGCGTAGGGGACAGGTCTTTAATACGAACCGGGGAGCTGTTTTTT
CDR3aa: CASSVGDRSLIRTGELFF

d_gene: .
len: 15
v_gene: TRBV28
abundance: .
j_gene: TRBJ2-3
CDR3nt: TGTGCCAGCAGTTTGGGCAGGGAATCTACAGATACGCAGTATTTT
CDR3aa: CASSLGRESTDTQYF

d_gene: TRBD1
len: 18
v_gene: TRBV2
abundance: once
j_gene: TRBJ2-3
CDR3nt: TGTGCCAGCAGTGGGTGGGTTCAAACAGGGGGACCCACAGATACGCAGTATTTT
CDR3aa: CASSGWVQTGGPTDTQYF

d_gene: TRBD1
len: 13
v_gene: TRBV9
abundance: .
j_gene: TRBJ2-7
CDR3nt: TGTGCCAGCAGCTCAGGACAGGGGTACGAGCAGTACTTC
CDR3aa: CASSSGQGYEQYF

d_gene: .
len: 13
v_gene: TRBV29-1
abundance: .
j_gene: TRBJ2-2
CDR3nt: TGCAGCGTTGACAGCGCGAACACCGGGGAGCTGTTTTTT
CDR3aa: CSVDSANTGELFF

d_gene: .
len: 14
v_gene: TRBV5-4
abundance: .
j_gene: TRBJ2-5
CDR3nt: TGTGCCAGCAGCTTAGCAGGGACACAAGAGACCCAGTACTTC
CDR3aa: CASSLAGTQETQYF

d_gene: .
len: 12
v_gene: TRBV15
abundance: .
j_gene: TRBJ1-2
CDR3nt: TGTGCCACCAGCGGGGGAGGGACTTACTACACCTTC
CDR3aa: CATSGGGTYYTF

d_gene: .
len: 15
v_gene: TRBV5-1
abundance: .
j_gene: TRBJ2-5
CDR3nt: TGCGCCAGCAGCTTGGTAACGGCGGGACAAGAGACCCAGTACTTC
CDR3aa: CASSLVTAGQETQYF

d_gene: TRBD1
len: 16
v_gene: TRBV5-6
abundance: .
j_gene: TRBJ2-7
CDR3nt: TGTGCCAGCAGCTTGGAATCGACAGGGGGCAGTTCCGAGCAGTACTTC
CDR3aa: CASSLESTGGSSEQYF

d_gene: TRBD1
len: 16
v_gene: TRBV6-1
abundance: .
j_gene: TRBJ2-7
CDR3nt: TGTGCCAGCAGTGAAGTTGAGGCAGGGGGCTCCTACGAGCAGTACTTC
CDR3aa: CASSEVEAGGSYEQYF

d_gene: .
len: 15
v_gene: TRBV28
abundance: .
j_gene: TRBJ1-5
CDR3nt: TGTGCCAGCCCGTCGGGCAACAGGAACCATCAGCCCCAGCATTTT
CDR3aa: CASPSGNRNHQPQHF

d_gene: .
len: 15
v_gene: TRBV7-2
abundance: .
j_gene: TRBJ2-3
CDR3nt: TGTGCCAGCAGCTTAGATCGGGGAGGCACAGATACGCAGTATTTT
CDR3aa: CASSLDRGGTDTQYF

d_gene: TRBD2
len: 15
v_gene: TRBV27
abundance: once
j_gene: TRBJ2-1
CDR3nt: TGTGCCAGCAGTTTATATGAGCGGGGGTACAATGAGCAGTTCTTC
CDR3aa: CASSLYERGYNEQFF

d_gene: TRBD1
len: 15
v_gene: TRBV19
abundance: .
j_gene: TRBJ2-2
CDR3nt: TGTGCCAGTAGTAAGGACAGGGCAATATCCGGGGAGCTGTTTTTT
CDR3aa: CASSKDRAISGELFF

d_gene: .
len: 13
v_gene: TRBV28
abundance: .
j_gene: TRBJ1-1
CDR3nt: TGTGCCAGCAGTTTTCGGGGGAACACTGAAGCTTTCTTT
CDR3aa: CASSFRGNTEAFF

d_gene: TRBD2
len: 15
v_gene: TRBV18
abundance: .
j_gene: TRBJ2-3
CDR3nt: TGTGCCAGCTCACCAGAAACTAGCGGGAGAGATACGCAGTATTTT
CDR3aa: CASSPETSGRDTQYF

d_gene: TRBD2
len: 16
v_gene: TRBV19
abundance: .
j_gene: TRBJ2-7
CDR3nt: TGTGCCAGTAGTATAGACTGGGAGCGGGAGGGCTACGAGCAGTACTTC
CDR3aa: CASSIDWEREGYEQYF

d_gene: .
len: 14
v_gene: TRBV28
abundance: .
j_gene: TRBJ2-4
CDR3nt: TGTGCCAGCAGTTTAGGAGGAGCCAAAAACATTCAGTACTTC
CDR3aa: CASSLGGAKNIQYF

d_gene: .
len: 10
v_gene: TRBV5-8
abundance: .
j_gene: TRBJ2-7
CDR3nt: TGTGCCAGCAGCCACTACGAGCAGTACTTC
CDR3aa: CASSHYEQYF

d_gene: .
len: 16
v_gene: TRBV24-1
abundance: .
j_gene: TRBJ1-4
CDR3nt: TGTGCCACCACCCCGGGGGTGGGGGGGGGCCAGGAAAAACTGTTTTTT
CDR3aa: CATTPGVGGGQEKLFF

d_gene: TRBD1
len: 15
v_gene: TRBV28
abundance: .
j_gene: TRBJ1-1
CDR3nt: TGTGCCAGCATCCTGACCGGGACAGTTAACACTGAAGCTTTCTTT
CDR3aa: CASILTGTVNTEAFF

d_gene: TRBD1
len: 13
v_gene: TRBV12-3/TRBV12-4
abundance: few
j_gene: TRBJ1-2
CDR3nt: TGTGCCAGCAGTTGGAATGACAGGGCGGACTACACCTTC
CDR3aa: CASSWNDRADYTF

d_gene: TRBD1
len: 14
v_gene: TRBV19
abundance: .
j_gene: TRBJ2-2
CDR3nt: TGTGCCAGTTCTTCAGGGGGCGCGTCCGGGGAGCTGTTTTTT
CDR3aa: CASSSGGASGELFF

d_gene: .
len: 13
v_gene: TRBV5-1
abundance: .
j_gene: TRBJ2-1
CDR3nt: TGCGCCAGCAGCCAGGGGAGCGGCGATGAGCAGTTCTTC
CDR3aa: CASSQGSGDEQFF

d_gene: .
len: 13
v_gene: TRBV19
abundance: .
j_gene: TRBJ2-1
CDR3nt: TGTGCCAGTAGTATTATTTCCTTCAGTGAGCAGTTCTTC
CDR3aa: CASSIISFSEQFF

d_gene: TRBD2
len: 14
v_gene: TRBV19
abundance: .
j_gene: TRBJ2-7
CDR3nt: TGTGCCAGCCGAAAGACTAGCGGAGCCTACGAGCAGTACTTC
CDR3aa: CASRKTSGAYEQYF

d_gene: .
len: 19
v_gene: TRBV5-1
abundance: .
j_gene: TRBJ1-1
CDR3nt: TGCGCCAGCAGCTTGGCCTTCCCCGGTCTTGACAGGATGAACACTGAAGCTTTCTTT
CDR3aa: CASSLAFPGLDRMNTEAFF

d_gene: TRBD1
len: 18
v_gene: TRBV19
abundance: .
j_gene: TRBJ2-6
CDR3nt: TGTGCCAGTAGTATAGACCGGACAGGGGAATCTGGGGCCAACGTCCTGACTTTC
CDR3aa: CASSIDRTGESGANVLTF

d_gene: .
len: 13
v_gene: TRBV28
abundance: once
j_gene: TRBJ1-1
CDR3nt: TGTGCCAGCAGTGTTCTATTGAACACTGAAGCTTTCTTT
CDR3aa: CASSVLLNTEAFF

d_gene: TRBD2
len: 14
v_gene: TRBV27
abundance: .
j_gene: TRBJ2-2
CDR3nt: TGTGCCAGCAGACCCGGACTAGCAGGCGGGGAGCTGTTTTTT
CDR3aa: CASRPGLAGGELFF

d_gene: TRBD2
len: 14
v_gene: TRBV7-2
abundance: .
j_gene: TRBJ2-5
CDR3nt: TGTGCCAGCAGCCCGAGGACTAGCCAAGAGACCCAGTACTTC
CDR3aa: CASSPRTSQETQYF

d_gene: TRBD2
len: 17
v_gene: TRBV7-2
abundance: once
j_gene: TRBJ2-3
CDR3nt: TGTGCCAGCAACCTCGACCTAGCGGGAGGGCGGAGAGATACGCAGTATTTT
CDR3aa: CASNLDLAGGRRDTQYF